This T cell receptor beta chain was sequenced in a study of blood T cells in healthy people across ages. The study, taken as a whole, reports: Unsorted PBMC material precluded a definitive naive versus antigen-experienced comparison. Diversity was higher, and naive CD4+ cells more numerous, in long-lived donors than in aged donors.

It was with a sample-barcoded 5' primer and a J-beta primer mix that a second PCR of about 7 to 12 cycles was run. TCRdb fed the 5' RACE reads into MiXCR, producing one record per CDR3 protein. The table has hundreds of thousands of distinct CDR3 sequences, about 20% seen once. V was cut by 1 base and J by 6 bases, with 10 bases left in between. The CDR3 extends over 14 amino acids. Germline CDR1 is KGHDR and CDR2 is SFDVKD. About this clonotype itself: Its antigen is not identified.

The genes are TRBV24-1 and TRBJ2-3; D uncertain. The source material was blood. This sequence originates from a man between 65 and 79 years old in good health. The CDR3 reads CATSDFGGLDTQYF. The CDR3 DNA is TGTGCCACCAGTGATTTTGGCGGTCTGGATACGCAGTATTTT.